A single sample gave rise to the 6 T cell receptor beta chains below, sequenced in a study of T cells after yellow fever vaccination. TCRdb used MiXCR to reprocess the 5' RACE reads, holding one entry per CDR3 protein. The sample holds 100,000 to 150,000 distinct CDR3 sequences, approximately 16% seen once. The specimen comprised CD8+ T cells sorted from PBMCs, sampled 5 days after the yellow fever booster vaccination. These TCRs come from a man between 18 and 35 years old who received the YFV17D yellow fever vaccine.

This clonotype has just a few counts. CDR3 amino acids: CASSLTPGLAGCCPDTQYF. The CDR3 nucleotides read TGTGCCAGCAGCCTCACTCCGGGACTAGCGGGCTGTTGCCCAGATACGCAGTATTTT. The chain joins TRBV27 to TRBJ2-3; 12 nucleotides match TRBD2. The V gene's germline CDR1 is MNHEY and CDR2 SMNVEV (reference sequence). Losses at the gene ends were 6 bases for V and 4 bases for J; bases not matched to a gene: 17. The length of the CDR3 is 19 residues.

This clonotype has a handful of counts. This chain links TRBV6-2 or TRBV6-3 with TRBJ2-7; possibly TRBD1 or TRBD2 for D (6 bases each). V was clipped by 2 bases and J by 3 bases, with 11 bases between them. This CDR3 comprises 14 residues. CDR1 MNHEY and CDR2 SVGEGT come from the germline V gene. The CDR3 reads CASSYDGGGYEQYV. The CDR3 DNA follows: TGTGCCAGCAGTTACGACGGAGGGGGCTACGAGCAGTACGTC.

This clonotype was observed a few times. The rearrangement links TRBV4-2 to TRBJ1-1; D uncertain. There are 12 residues in the CDR3. Trimming took 1 base from V and 7 from J, leaving 7 bases between them. CDR1 and CDR2 from the germline V gene are LGHNA and YNFKEQ. The CDR3 loop reads CASSQVGIEAFF. CDR3 in DNA: TGTGCCAGCAGCCAAGTCGGAATTGAAGCTTTCTTT.

The chain carries TRBV7-9 and TRBJ2-7, with D hard to call. CDR1 is SEHNR, CDR2 FQNEAQ, per germline (reference sequence). The CDR3 extends over 15 amino acids. Trimming shortened V by 1 base and J by 2 bases, and 12 bases separated the two germline ends. The CDR3 protein is CASSLGTRRPYEQYF. DNA for the CDR3: TGTGCCAGCAGCTTAGGAACGAGGCGCCCCTACGAGCAGTACTTC.

For this clonotype: The junction shows a germline mismatch at one end, possibly a read error. The rearrangement uses TRBV29-1 and TRBJ2-5; D gene ambiguous. Germline CDR1 reads SQVTM; CDR2 reads ANQGSEA. The CDR3 totals 13 residues. For the CDR3, the DNA is TGCAGCTTTGACCACCAAAACTCCGGGACCCAGTACTTC. Amino acid sequence: CSFDHQNSGTQYF.

V and J are TRBV25-1 and TRBJ1-2, with a tentative D call TRBD1 (6 bases). The CDR3 is 15 residues long. Germline V CDR1 and CDR2: MGHDK, SYGVNS. Trimming cost V 0 bases and J 8 bases, with 16 bases left between them. The CDR3 loop reads CASSEYITGINGYTF. CDR3 bases: TGTGCCAGCAGTGAATATATTACAGGGATTAACGGCTACACCTTC.